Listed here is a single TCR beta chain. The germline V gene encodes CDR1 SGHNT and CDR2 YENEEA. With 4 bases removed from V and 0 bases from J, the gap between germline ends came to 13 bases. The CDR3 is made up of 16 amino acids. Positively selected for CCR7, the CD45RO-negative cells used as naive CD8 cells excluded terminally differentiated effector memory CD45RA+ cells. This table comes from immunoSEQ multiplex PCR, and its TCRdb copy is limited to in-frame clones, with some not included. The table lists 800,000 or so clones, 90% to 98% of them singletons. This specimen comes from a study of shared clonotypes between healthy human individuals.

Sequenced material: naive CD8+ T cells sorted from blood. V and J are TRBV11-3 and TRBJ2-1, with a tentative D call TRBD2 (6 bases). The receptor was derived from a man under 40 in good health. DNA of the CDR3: TGTGCCAGCAGCTATACTTTCGGGAGCTCCTACAATGAGCAGTTCTTC. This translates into CASSYTFGSSYNEQFF. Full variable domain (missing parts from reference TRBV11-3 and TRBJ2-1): EAGVVQSPRYKIIEKKQPVAFWCNPISGHNTLYWYLQNLGQGPELLIRYENEEAVDDSQLPKDRFSAERLKGVDSTLKIQPAELGDSAVYLCASSYTFGSSYNEQFFGPGTRLTVL.